Listed below are T cell receptor beta chains from one sample, sequenced in a study of control samples from healthy donors and cancer patients. The data were produced by immunoSEQ multiplex PCR, yet TCRdb's version contains in-frame clones alone and is incomplete. The sample lists around 160,000 clones; roughly 93% were seen once. Sequencing was performed on blood. These TCRs come from a man younger than 30 in good health. Each CDR3 is given with its conserved first and last residue. Each record gives: D gene, J gene, V gene, clone size, CDR3 protein, CDR3 DNA. A D gene is named only where the DNA matches it firmly. A clone size is listed for some rows: how often the clone was seen (once, few, many), or a class if it is expanded.

d_gene: .
j_gene: TRBJ2-7
v_gene: TRBV30
abundance: .
CDR3aa: CAWGSWMGEQYF
CDR3nt: TGTGCCTGGGGGTCATGGATGGGCGAGCAGTACTTC

d_gene: .
j_gene: TRBJ1-6
v_gene: TRBV6-5
abundance: .
CDR3aa: CASSFVQGTNSPLHF
CDR3nt: TGTGCCAGCAGTTTCGTACAGGGTACTAATTCACCCCTCCACTTT

d_gene: .
j_gene: TRBJ2-2
v_gene: TRBV5-1
abundance: .
CDR3aa: CASSPDSRRLTGELFF
CDR3nt: TGCGCCAGCAGCCCCGACAGCCGACGCTTAACCGGGGAGCTGTTTTTT

d_gene: TRBD2
j_gene: TRBJ2-3
v_gene: TRBV29-1
abundance: once
CDR3aa: CSVESRGENPGDTQYF
CDR3nt: TGCAGCGTTGAGTCGCGGGGGGAAAATCCTGGGGATACGCAGTATTTT

d_gene: TRBD2
j_gene: TRBJ2-1
v_gene: TRBV6-1
abundance: once
CDR3aa: CASSEEVASGRSREQFF
CDR3nt: TGTGCCAGCAGTGAAGAAGTTGCTAGCGGGAGGTCCCGGGAGCAGTTCTTC

d_gene: .
j_gene: TRBJ1-1
v_gene: TRBV14
abundance: .
CDR3aa: CASSHRVEAFF
CDR3nt: TGTGCCAGCAGCCATAGGGTTGAAGCTTTCTTT

d_gene: TRBD2
j_gene: TRBJ2-4
v_gene: TRBV27
abundance: .
CDR3aa: CASSLGGDIQYF
CDR3nt: TGTGCCAGCAGTTTAGGGGGGGACATTCAGTACTTC

d_gene: .
j_gene: TRBJ1-1
v_gene: TRBV9
abundance: .
CDR3aa: CASSVVIGINTEAFF
CDR3nt: TGTGCCAGCAGCGTAGTAATAGGGATCAACACTGAAGCTTTCTTT

d_gene: TRBD1
j_gene: TRBJ2-5
v_gene: TRBV10-3
abundance: .
CDR3aa: CAISDSGTGWETQYF
CDR3nt: TGTGCCATCAGTGACTCCGGGACAGGGTGGGAGACCCAGTACTTC

d_gene: .
j_gene: TRBJ2-3
v_gene: TRBV19
abundance: .
CDR3aa: CARKTSKGTQYF
CDR3nt: TGTGCCAGAAAAACTAGCAAAGGTACGCAGTATTTT

d_gene: .
j_gene: TRBJ1-4
v_gene: TRBV5-1
abundance: .
CDR3aa: CASSLTGSNEKLFF
CDR3nt: TGCGCCAGCAGCTTGACAGGCTCTAATGAAAAACTGTTTTTT

d_gene: .
j_gene: TRBJ1-1
v_gene: TRBV6-5
abundance: few
CDR3aa: CASRPPQETEAFF
CDR3nt: TGTGCCAGCAGACCCCCACAGGAGACTGAAGCTTTCTTT

d_gene: .
j_gene: TRBJ1-1
v_gene: TRBV5-1
abundance: .
CDR3aa: CASSAKNTEAFF
CDR3nt: TGCGCCAGCAGCGCGAAGAACACTGAAGCTTTCTTT

d_gene: TRBD1
j_gene: TRBJ1-1
v_gene: TRBV4-1
abundance: .
CDR3aa: CASSPSRDRAEAFF
CDR3nt: TGCGCCAGCAGCCCGTCCCGGGACAGGGCTGAAGCTTTCTTT

d_gene: .
j_gene: TRBJ2-3
v_gene: TRBV5-8
abundance: many
CDR3aa: CASSFGTSTDTQYF
CDR3nt: TGTGCCAGCAGTTTCGGGACTAGCACAGATACGCAGTATTTT

d_gene: .
j_gene: TRBJ2-6
v_gene: TRBV5-1
abundance: .
CDR3aa: CASSWTGRGSGANVLTF
CDR3nt: TGCGCCAGCAGCTGGACAGGGAGGGGCTCTGGGGCCAACGTCCTGACTTTC

d_gene: .
j_gene: TRBJ2-7
v_gene: TRBV28
abundance: .
CDR3aa: CASSPPGTTEQYF
CDR3nt: TGTGCCAGCAGTCCCCCAGGAACGACCGAGCAGTACTTC

d_gene: .
j_gene: TRBJ2-7
v_gene: TRBV28
abundance: once
CDR3aa: CATSRYEQYF
CDR3nt: TGTGCCACCAGCCGCTACGAGCAGTACTTC

d_gene: .
j_gene: TRBJ1-3
v_gene: TRBV13
abundance: once
CDR3aa: CASSTSGAGDLLNLGNTIYF
CDR3nt: TGTGCCAGCAGCACTAGTGGGGCAGGGGATCTCCTAAACCTTGGAAACACCATATATTTT

d_gene: .
j_gene: TRBJ1-1
v_gene: TRBV18
abundance: .
CDR3aa: CASSLSGRVNTEAFF
CDR3nt: TGTGCCAGCTCACTCTCGGGGAGGGTGAACACTGAAGCTTTCTTT

d_gene: .
j_gene: TRBJ2-5
v_gene: TRBV9
abundance: once
CDR3aa: CASSASSGRGVTQYF
CDR3nt: TGTGCCAGCAGCGCCTCGTCGGGCAGGGGGGTGACCCAGTACTTC

d_gene: TRBD1
j_gene: TRBJ2-7
v_gene: TRBV11-2
abundance: .
CDR3aa: CASSLSDSRGYEQYF
CDR3nt: TGTGCCAGCAGCCTCTCAGATTCCAGGGGGTACGAGCAGTACTTC

d_gene: .
j_gene: TRBJ1-5
v_gene: TRBV4-1
abundance: .
CDR3aa: CASSQGGENQPQHF
CDR3nt: TGCGCCAGCAGCCAAGGGGGGGAGAATCAGCCCCAGCATTTT

d_gene: TRBD1
j_gene: TRBJ2-6
v_gene: TRBV11-2
abundance: .
CDR3aa: CASRRDRGVASGANVLTF
CDR3nt: TGTGCCAGCCGAAGGGACAGGGGAGTTGCCTCTGGGGCCAACGTCCTGACTTTC

d_gene: .
j_gene: TRBJ2-2
v_gene: TRBV28
abundance: .
CDR3aa: CASSSVPGTGELFF
CDR3nt: TGTGCCAGCAGTTCTGTGCCGGGCACCGGGGAGCTGTTTTTT

d_gene: .
j_gene: TRBJ2-2
v_gene: TRBV7-9
abundance: .
CDR3aa: CASPSPFSSHRDTGELFF
CDR3nt: TGTGCCAGCCCATCGCCATTTTCCTCTCATCGGGACACCGGGGAGCTGTTTTTT

d_gene: .
j_gene: TRBJ1-1
v_gene: TRBV20-1
abundance: .
CDR3aa: CSASPPLGVTEAFF
CDR3nt: TGCAGTGCTAGTCCCCCCCTGGGGGTCACTGAAGCTTTCTTT

d_gene: .
j_gene: TRBJ1-1
v_gene: TRBV19
abundance: .
CDR3aa: CASSIVGITEAFF
CDR3nt: TGTGCCAGTAGTATAGTGGGGATTACTGAAGCTTTCTTT

d_gene: TRBD1
j_gene: TRBJ2-3
v_gene: TRBV5-1
abundance: .
CDR3aa: CASSLTRTGSRTDTQYF
CDR3nt: TGCGCCAGCAGCCTTACTAGGACAGGTTCCAGGACAGATACGCAGTATTTT

d_gene: TRBD1
j_gene: TRBJ1-1
v_gene: TRBV27
abundance: .
CDR3aa: CASSNLRSDREATEAFF
CDR3nt: TGTGCCAGCAGTAACCTACGCTCGGACAGGGAGGCCACTGAAGCTTTCTTT